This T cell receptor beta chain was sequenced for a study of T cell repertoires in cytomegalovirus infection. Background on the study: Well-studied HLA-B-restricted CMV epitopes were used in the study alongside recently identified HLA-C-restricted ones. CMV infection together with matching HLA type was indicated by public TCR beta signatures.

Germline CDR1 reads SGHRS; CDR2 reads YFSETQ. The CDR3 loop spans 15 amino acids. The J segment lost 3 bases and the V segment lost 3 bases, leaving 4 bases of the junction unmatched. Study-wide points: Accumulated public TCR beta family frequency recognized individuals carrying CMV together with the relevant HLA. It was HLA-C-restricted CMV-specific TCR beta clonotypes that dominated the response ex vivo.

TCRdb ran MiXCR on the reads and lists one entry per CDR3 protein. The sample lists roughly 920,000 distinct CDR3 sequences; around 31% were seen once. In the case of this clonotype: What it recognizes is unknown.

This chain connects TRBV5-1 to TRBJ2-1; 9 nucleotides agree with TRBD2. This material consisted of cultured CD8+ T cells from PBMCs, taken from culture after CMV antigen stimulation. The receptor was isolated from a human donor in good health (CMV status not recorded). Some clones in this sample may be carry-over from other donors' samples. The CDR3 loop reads CASSWSSGIYNEQFF. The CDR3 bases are TGCGCCAGCAGCTGGTCTAGCGGGATCTACAATGAGCAGTTCTTC.